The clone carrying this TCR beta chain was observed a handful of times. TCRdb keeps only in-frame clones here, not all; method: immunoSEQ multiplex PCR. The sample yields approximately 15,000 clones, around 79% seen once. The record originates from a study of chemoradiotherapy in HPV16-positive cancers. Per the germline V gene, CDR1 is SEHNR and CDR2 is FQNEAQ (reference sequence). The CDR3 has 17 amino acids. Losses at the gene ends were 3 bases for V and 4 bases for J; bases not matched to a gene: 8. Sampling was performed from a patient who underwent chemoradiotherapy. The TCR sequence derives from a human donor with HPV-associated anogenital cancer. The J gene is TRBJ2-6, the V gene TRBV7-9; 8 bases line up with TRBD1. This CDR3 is CASSFRQGLSGANVLTF. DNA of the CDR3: TGTGCCAGCAGCTTTCGACAGGGGCTCTCCGGGGCCAACGTCCTGACTTTC.